This TCR beta chain was retrieved from a study of blood T cells in healthy people across ages. The germline V and J ends were trimmed by 4 bases and 6 bases, with 16 bases remaining between them. The CDR3 is made up of 14 amino acids. Germline V gene sequence: CDR1 SGHVS, CDR2 FNYEAQ. This clonotype appeared a few times. Peripheral blood was drawn, approximately 9.7 milliliters per donor. Per individual sample, total RNA of at least 6 micrograms was extracted. For the second PCR, which ran for about 6 to 11 cycles, a sample-barcoded 5' primer and a J-beta primer mix were used. Via MiXCR, TCRdb re-called the 5' RACE reads, giving one row per CDR3 protein. The sample has 650,000 to 800,000 distinct CDR3 sequences; under 45% are singletons.

What was sequenced was blood. The V and J genes are TRBV7-6 and TRBJ2-7, with D possibly matching TRBD2 (5 bases). The receptor's source is a man aged 55 to 70 in good health. Here the CDR3 DNA reads TGTGCCAGCAGCTCGAGAGGAGGTACGGGCGAGCAGTACTTC. Its translation: CASSSRGGTGEQYF.